This T cell receptor beta chain was identified in a study of Ad26.COV2.S vaccination and SARS-CoV-2 variants. Study context: Ad26.COV2.S given intramuscularly, once or twice 56 days apart.

Treatment noted: 15 to 20 received Ad26.COV2.S at low or high dose, single or two shots; about 5 received placebo; per-sample allocation not given. It was on day 63 after the first vaccine or placebo injection that samples were taken. This Boston cohort included adults aged 18-55 years. As regards this clone: Its antigen is not identified.

Findings of the study overall: Spike-specific TCR breadth in vaccine recipients exceeded that seen in placebo recipients. Whether participants received vaccine or placebo, their non-spike TCR breadth was similar.

Sequencing used immunoSEQ multiplex PCR; TCRdb keeps in-frame clones, though not all of them. The sample contains hundreds of thousands of clones, approximately 88% of which appear only once. Sequencing was performed on peripheral blood, taken in a trial of Ad26.COV2.S vaccine versus placebo. The sequence came from a person aged 18 to 59 who received the Ad26.COV2.S COVID-19 vaccine or a placebo.

DNA for the CDR3: TGTGCCAGCTCACCTCCGGGACTGGGCATTCAGTACTTC. It is translated as CASSPPGLGIQYF. V and J are TRBV18 and TRBJ2-4; perhaps TRBD2 as D (6 bases). Trimming took 3 bases from V and 9 from J, leaving 12 bases between them. CDR3 length: 13 amino acids. Germline loops: CDR1 KGHSH, CDR2 LQKENI.